This is a list of T cell receptor beta chains from one sample in a study of CD8 T cells in ankylosing spondylitis. TCRdb independently ran MiXCR on the 5' RACE reads; one entry per CDR3 protein. The sample yields about 140,000 distinct CDR3 sequences, about an eighth seen once. Sequencing used blood, either unsorted or a sorted T cell fraction (not recorded which). Receptors were obtained from a female donor with ankylosing spondylitis or in good health (not recorded which). Both conserved end residues are part of each CDR3. D genes are given only for firm matches. Only part of the rows carry a size: once, few, many, or a class if the clone is expanded.

-	TRBJ1-2	TRBV12-3/TRBV12-4	many	CASRPSGDGYTF	TGTGCCAGCAGACCTTCCGGGGATGGCTACACCTTC
TRBD1	TRBJ2-2	TRBV4-2	many	CASSRLGQADTGELFF	TGTGCCAGCAGCCGACTGGGACAGGCTGACACCGGGGAGCTGTTTTTT
-	TRBJ2-7	TRBV18	many	CASSRRQTYEQYF	TGTGCCAGCTCACGCAGACAGACCTACGAGCAGTACTTC
-	TRBJ2-1	TRBV7-9	few	CASSLAWDEQFF	TGTGCCAGCAGCTTAGCTTGGGATGAGCAGTTCTTC
-	TRBJ2-1	TRBV29-1	many	CSAGRSGAPAYNEQFF	TGCAGCGCTGGAAGGAGTGGTGCTCCCGCTTACAATGAGCAGTTCTTC
-	TRBJ1-5	TRBV11-2	many	CASSSDRNQPQHF	TGTGCCAGCAGCTCTGACAGGAATCAGCCCCAGCATTTT
TRBD1	TRBJ1-2	TRBV14	many	CASSRRRTGPGGYTF	TGTGCCAGCAGCCGCCGGCGGACAGGCCCAGGAGGCTACACCTTC
-	TRBJ2-1	TRBV27	many	CASSLYGNAYNEQFF	TGTGCCAGCAGTTTATACGGGAATGCCTACAATGAGCAGTTCTTC
-	TRBJ2-3	TRBV11-3	few	CASSRADTQYF	TGTGCCAGCAGCCGCGCAGATACGCAGTATTTT
-	TRBJ1-5	TRBV6-2/TRBV6-3	many	CASRPTGFRQPQHF	TGTGCCAGCAGGCCGACAGGCTTCAGGCAGCCCCAGCATTTT
TRBD1	TRBJ2-7	TRBV11-2	many	CASSLGTGTYEQYF	TGTGCCAGCAGCTTAGGGACAGGGACCTACGAGCAGTACTTC
-	TRBJ1-1	TRBV4-1	-	CASSWLTGNTEAFF	TGCGCCAGCAGCTGGCTGACAGGGAACACTGAAGCTTTCTTT
TRBD1	TRBJ1-2	TRBV7-9	many	CASSFSPRDRIVYTF	TGTGCCAGCAGCTTTTCCCCCCGGGACAGAATTGTCTACACCTTC
-	TRBJ2-5	TRBV20-1	once	CSARRSGTYQETQYF	TGCAGTGCTAGACGTTCCGGGACATACCAAGAGACCCAGTACTTC
-	TRBJ1-1	TRBV29-1	many	CSVENRNTEAFF	TGCAGCGTTGAAAACCGGAACACTGAAGCTTTCTTT
-	TRBJ2-3	TRBV19	-	CASSIMRASTDTQYF	TGTGCCAGTAGTATTATGAGGGCCAGCACAGATACGCAGTATTTT
TRBD1	TRBJ1-5	TRBV5-1	-	CASSLEGTGVNQPQHF	TGCGCCAGCAGCTTGGAAGGGACAGGGGTAAATCAGCCCCAGCATTTT
TRBD2	TRBJ2-1	TRBV24-1	many	CATSGASGTGNEQFF	TGTGCCACCAGTGGAGCTAGCGGAACGGGGAATGAGCAGTTCTTC
TRBD1	TRBJ2-7	TRBV12-3/TRBV12-4	many	CASSFRGQGEQYF	TGTGCCAGCAGTTTTAGAGGACAGGGCGAGCAGTACTTC
TRBD1	TRBJ2-3	TRBV12-3/TRBV12-4	many	CANGQDTDTQYF	TGTGCCAACGGACAGGACACAGATACGCAGTATTTT
-	TRBJ2-1	TRBV13	-	CASTRGRPSAEQFF	TGTGCCAGCACACGAGGACGGCCTAGCGCTGAGCAGTTCTTC
-	TRBJ2-3	TRBV11-2	many	CASSSVGPLRSTDTQYF	TGTGCCAGCAGTTCCGTAGGGCCGCTGAGGAGCACAGATACGCAGTATTTT
-	TRBJ1-1	TRBV5-1	many	CASSLTKNTEAFF	TGCGCCAGCAGCTTGACGAAGAACACTGAAGCTTTCTTT
-	TRBJ2-2	TRBV19	-	CASRGRLATNTGELFF	TGTGCCAGTAGAGGCCGGCTAGCTACGAACACCGGGGAGCTGTTTTTT
TRBD1	TRBJ1-5	TRBV20-1	many	CSARPIIPGQRNQPQHF	TGCAGTGCTAGACCCATTATACCGGGACAGAGAAATCAGCCCCAGCATTTT
-	TRBJ1-1	TRBV29-1	many	CSVADSMNTEAFF	TGCAGCGTTGCTGACAGCATGAACACTGAAGCTTTCTTT
-	TRBJ2-5	TRBV20-1	many	CSASRGDGQETQYF	TGCAGTGCAAGCAGGGGAGACGGCCAAGAGACCCAGTACTTC
-	TRBJ1-5	TRBV19	many	CASSAYSNQPQHF	TGTGCCAGTAGTGCATATAGCAATCAGCCCCAGCATTTT
-	TRBJ1-2	TRBV15	many	CATSPTADYYGYTF	TGTGCCACCAGCCCTACAGCGGATTACTATGGCTACACCTTC
-	TRBJ1-2	TRBV27	once	CASSPLRGSNYGYTF	TGTGCCAGCAGTCCCTTGCGGGGGTCTAACTATGGCTACACCTTC
TRBD1	TRBJ2-6	TRBV30	few	CACSGQLNSGANVLTF	TGTGCCTGCTCGGGACAGTTAAACTCTGGGGCCAACGTCCTGACTTTC
-	TRBJ2-2	TRBV6-5	-	CASSLRDTRELFF	TGTGCCAGCAGTTTGAGGGACACCAGGGAGCTTTTTTTT
TRBD2	TRBJ2-3	TRBV5-1	many	CASSRGLAGFAPGTDTQYF	TGCGCCAGCAGCCGCGGACTAGCGGGCTTTGCCCCTGGGACAGATACGCAGTATTTT